The rows below give T cell receptor beta chains drawn from one sample of a study of blood T cells in healthy people across ages. From the 5' RACE reads, TCRdb called clonotypes with MiXCR, one entry per CDR3 protein. The repertoire holds 1.8 million or so distinct CDR3 sequences, around 42% seen once, with 23% in the top ten. Input material: blood. The receptors here all came from a human donor in good health. Both conserved end residues are part of each CDR3. D genes are given only for firm matches. Rows may omit the clone size; those that give it use once, few, many or a size class.

clone size,J gene,D gene,V gene,CDR3 protein,CDR3 DNA
-,TRBJ1-2,-,TRBV6-5,CASRSPGTPLGYTF,TGTGCCAGCAGGAGCCCCGGGACACCCCTCGGCTACACCTTC
-,TRBJ2-1,TRBD1,TRBV29-1,CSVLDRGYGEQFF,TGCAGCGTCCTCGACAGGGGGTACGGTGAGCAGTTCTTC
-,TRBJ2-1,TRBD1,TRBV6-6,CASRCTGAPGNEQFF,TGTGCCAGCAGATGCACAGGGGCCCCCGGGAATGAGCAGTTCTTC
-,TRBJ2-5,TRBD1,TRBV5-1,CASSFFGQGAEETQYF,TGCGCCAGCAGCTTCTTCGGGCAGGGGGCCGAAGAGACCCAGTACTTC
-,TRBJ1-1,-,TRBV12-3/TRBV12-4,CASSLMGMVTEAFF,TGTGCCAGCAGTTTAATGGGGATGGTCACTGAAGCTTTCTTC
-,TRBJ2-3,-,TRBV4-3,CASSPLHGADTQYF,TGCGCCAGCAGCCCACTACACGGTGCAGATACGCAGTATTTT
-,TRBJ1-2,-,TRBV27,CASSLFFQGPYGYTF,TGTGCCAGCAGTTTATTCTTTCAAGGGCCCTATGGCTACACCTTC
-,TRBJ1-1,-,TRBV21-1,CASSKVVAGNGTEAFF,TGTGCCAGCAGCAAAGTAGTGGCGGGGAATGGCACTGAAGCTTTCTTT
-,TRBJ1-5,-,TRBV20-1,CSASKGDQPQHF,TGCAGTGCTAGTAAGGGGGATCAGCCCCAGCATTTT
-,TRBJ1-1,-,TRBV6-1,CASTEKNTEAFF,TGTGCCAGCACCGAAAAGAACACTGAAGCTTTCTTT
-,TRBJ2-1,-,TRBV10-3,CASGYAGYDYNEQFF,TGTGCCTCGGGGTATGCGGGGTATGATTACAATGAGCAGTTCTTC
-,TRBJ2-3,-,TRBV13,CASSPSAGSTDTQYF,TGTGCCAGCAGCCCATCAGCGGGTAGCACAGATACGCAGTATTTT
-,TRBJ2-7,-,TRBV12-3/TRBV12-4,CASSYLRDPLYNEQYF,TGTGCCAGCAGCTACCTCAGGGACCCCCTTTACAATGAGCAGTACTTC
once,TRBJ2-3,TRBD1,TRBV5-1,CASTAYRTGADTQYF,TGCGCCAGCACCGCTTATCGGACAGGAGCAGATACGCAGTATTTT
few,TRBJ1-5,-,TRBV15,CATRGVQPQHF,TGTGCCACCAGGGGAGTTCAGCCCCAGCATTTT
-,TRBJ2-3,-,TRBV7-2,CASSLVRKTDTQYF,TGTGCCAGCAGCTTAGTCAGGAAGACAGATACGCAGTATTTT
-,TRBJ2-1,TRBD2,TRBV3-1,CASSPLIAGGNYNEQFF,TGTGCCAGCAGCCCCCTGATAGCGGGGGGGAACTACAATGAGCAGTTCTTC